Below, 20 T cell receptor beta chains from the same sample are listed, as sequenced in a study of cytomegalovirus exposure and HLA in healthy donors. The PCR made use of 60 Vbeta and 13 Jbeta primers. The data were produced by immunoSEQ multiplex PCR, yet TCRdb's version contains in-frame clones alone and is incomplete. Of 120,000 or so clones listed, around 81% are singletons. Sequencing was performed on PBMCs. Receptors were obtained from a woman in her thirties or forties in good health and CMV-seronegative.

The CDR3 here is CASSGYMVAGGANEQFF. The CDR3 DNA reads TGTGCCAGCAGCGGCTATATGGTCGCGGGAGGGGCCAATGAGCAGTTCTTC. The chain has TRBV7-6 and TRBJ2-1, with TRBD2 matching over 9 bases. The trim removed 5 bases at V and 6 bases at J, leaving 14 bases unmatched. Germline CDR1 SGHVS, CDR2 FNYEAQ. CDR3 length: 17 residues.

The rearrangement links TRBV5-1 to TRBJ2-1, with TRBD2 matching 8 bases. Trimming removed 4 bases from V and 6 bases from J; junction bases left unmatched: 9. The CDR3 sequence is 15 residues long. The germline V gene has CDR1 SGHRS and CDR2 YFSETQ. The CDR3 protein is CASSRGGVGANEQFF. CDR3 coding DNA: TGCGCCAGCAGCCGGGGGGGAGTCGGGGCCAATGAGCAGTTCTTC.

The CDR3 protein is CASSEFATSAKRPEEYF. CDR3 nucleotide sequence: TGTGCCAGCAGTGAATTCGCTACATCGGCAAAGCGACCTGAGGAGTACTTC. J is TRBJ2-7 and V is TRBV6-1; D not resolved. V was clipped by 2 bases and J by 11 bases, with 28 bases between them. CDR3 length equals 17 residues. Per the germline V gene, CDR1 is MNHNS and CDR2 is SASEGT.

The sample holds one count of this clone. This CDR3 is also generated by other DNA sequences in the sample. The gene calls are TRBV30 and TRBJ2-1; unclear D gene. This CDR3 is 13 amino acids long. Germline CDR1 GTSNPN, CDR2 SVGIG (reference sequence). Trimming took off 0 bases at V and 4 bases at J, with 7 bases between the two ends. The CDR3 region is CAWSVGGYNEQFF. The CDR3 nucleotides read TGTGCCTGGAGTGTTGGCGGATACAATGAGCAGTTCTTC.

The chain uses TRBV6-5 and TRBJ1-2; 7 bases align to TRBD1. Per the germline V gene, CDR1 is MNHEY and CDR2 is SVGAGI. V dropped 5 bases and J dropped 2; count of bases not matched to a gene: 2. The CDR3 runs 13 residues. The DNA for the CDR3 is TGTGCCAGCAGTAAGACAGGGAACTATGGCTACACCTTC. It encodes CASSKTGNYGYTF.

This clone turned up a few times. This chain connects TRBV6-6 to TRBJ2-2; D is ambiguous. The germline V and J ends were trimmed by 7 bases and 1 base, with 7 bases remaining between them. CDR1 is MNHNY and CDR2 is SVGAGI in the germline V gene (reference sequence). The CDR3 runs to 13 residues. CDR3 region: CASISWNTGELFF. The CDR3 nucleotides are TGTGCCAGCATTTCCTGGAACACCGGGGAGCTGTTTTTT.

V is TRBV18 and J is TRBJ2-7; 8 positions agree with TRBD2. The CDR3 is 14 residues long. J was trimmed by 6 bases and V by 5 bases; bases with no gene match: 9. The germline gives CDR1 KGHSH, CDR2 LQKENI. CDR3 in amino acids: CASSRAGEWSEQYF. In DNA form, the CDR3 reads TGTGCCAGCTCAAGAGCGGGAGAGTGGAGCGAGCAGTACTTC.

Only a few counts were recorded for this clone. The chain uses TRBV6-5 and TRBJ1-1; 7 nucleotides line up with TRBD1. Trimming cost V 4 bases and J 1 base; bases outside gene matches: 6. The CDR3 covers 15 residues. Looked up from germline, CDR1 is MNHEY and CDR2 is SVGAGI. CDR3 sequence: CASSLGGEGNTEAFF. In nucleotides, the CDR3 is TGTGCCAGCAGTTTAGGGGGCGAAGGGAACACTGAAGCTTTCTTT.

V gene TRBV11-1 combines with J gene TRBJ2-3; D may be TRBD1 (6 bases). V lost 2 bases and J lost 6, with 12 bases in between. This CDR3 has 14 residues. The germline V gene has CDR1 SGHAT and CDR2 FQDESV (reference sequence). In DNA form, the CDR3 reads TGTGCCAGCAGCTTACAACAGGGACCCGATACGCAGTATTTT. Encoded protein: CASSLQQGPDTQYF.

CDR3 sequence reads: CASSWDRDGYTF. Written as DNA, the CDR3 is TGCGCCAGCAGCTGGGACAGGGACGGCTACACCTTC. The chain couples TRBV5-1 to TRBJ1-2; 9 bases are shared with TRBD1. The CDR3 spans 12 residues. V was pared by 3 bases and J by 8 bases, with 2 bases of the junction left unmatched. Germline V CDR1 and CDR2: SGHRS, YFSETQ.

The genes are TRBV6-6 and TRBJ2-5, with 7 bases fitting TRBD1. The closer fit of TRBJ2-7 to the DNA end suggests the J call may be wrong. The CDR3 has 14 residues. Germline values: CDR1 MNHNY, CDR2 SVGAGI (reference sequence). The chain's CDR3 is CASSPRGNPDEQYF. The CDR3, as DNA: TGTGCCAGCAGTCCCAGGGGGAATCCGGACGAGCAGTACTTC.

The chain links TRBV7-8 to TRBJ2-7; tentatively, D is TRBD1 (6 bases). The length of the CDR3 is 12 residues. The germline gives CDR1 SGHVS, CDR2 FQNEAQ. V lost 5 bases, J lost 11 bases, and 16 bases lay in between. CDR3 DNA: TGTGCCAGCAGCGCAGGAAACAGGGAAAAGTACTTC. Its translation: CASSAGNREKYF.

V usage is TRBV10-3 and J usage is TRBJ2-3; TRBD2 agrees at 10 bases. Germline CDR1 is ENHRY and CDR2 is SYGVKD. The junction had 4 bases not matched to a gene; V was cut back by 6 bases and J by 4 bases. CDR3 length equals 14 residues. The DNA for the CDR3 is TGTGCCATCAGAGTAGCGGGAGGATCAGATACGCAGTATTTT. Encoded protein: CAIRVAGGSDTQYF.

This clone was found a few times. V and J are TRBV6-6 and TRBJ1-5; 7 bases line up with TRBD1. From germline, CDR1 is MNHNY and CDR2 SVGAGI (reference sequence). The CDR3 runs 15 residues. The J segment lost 6 bases and the V segment lost 0 bases, leaving 5 bases of the junction unmatched. CDR3 sequence: CASSYSTQGGQPQHF. For the CDR3, the DNA is TGTGCCAGCAGTTACTCGACGCAGGGGGGTCAGCCCCAGCATTTT.

The chain links TRBV7-8 to TRBJ2-3; 9 nucleotides align to TRBD1. The germline V gene has CDR1 SGHVS and CDR2 FQNEAQ. The J segment lost 3 bases and the V segment lost 5 bases, leaving 3 bases of the junction unmatched. This CDR3 comprises 14 residues. The CDR3 DNA reads as TGTGCCAGCAGCCCGGGACAGGGTACAGATACGCAGTATTTT. Protein sequence: CASSPGQGTDTQYF.

The chain combines TRBV19 with TRBJ2-7; D might be TRBD2 (5 bases). CDR1 and CDR2 from the germline V gene are LNHDA and SQIVND (reference sequence). Between the trimmed V and J ends, which lost 5 bases and 3 bases, there was a span of 11 bases. The CDR3 contains 13 residues. Here the CDR3 reads CASSVTTNYEQYF. Here the CDR3 DNA reads TGTGCCAGTAGTGTGACTACAAACTACGAGCAGTACTTC.

The genes are TRBV7-2 and TRBJ2-3; 7 positions agree with TRBD2. The CDR3 sequence is 15 residues long. Germline-derived CDR1 and CDR2 are SGHTA and FQGNSA. Losses at the gene ends were 5 bases for V and 1 base for J; bases not matched to a gene: 6. DNA for the CDR3: TGTGCCAGCAGCCGCGGGGGAATGGGCACAGATACGCAGTATTTT. This translates into CASSRGGMGTDTQYF.

This clone was counted a single time. The V call is TRBV15, the J call TRBJ2-5, with D possibly being TRBD2 (5 bases). The V and J ends lost 3 bases and 1 base respectively, with 12 bases between them. Germline CDR1 LNHNV, CDR2 YYDKDF (reference sequence). The CDR3 runs to 15 residues. In DNA form, the CDR3 reads TGTGCCACCAGCAGGGAACTAGGGTCCCAAGAGACCCAGTACTTC. Residues: CATSRELGSQETQYF.

The V and J genes are TRBV30 and TRBJ1-1, with D possibly TRBD1 on 5 matching bases. Per germline, CDR1 GTSNPN and CDR2 SVGIG (reference sequence). With 4 bases removed from V and 7 bases from J, the gap between germline ends came to 13 bases. The CDR3 contains 12 residues. The CDR3 DNA sequence: TGTGCCTGGAATGGACAAGGAAGTGAAGCTTTCTTT. The encoded protein is CAWNGQGSEAFF.

By share, this clone counts as medium-sized. The chain links TRBV6-1 to TRBJ1-1; 8 nucleotides line up with TRBD1. V lost 2 bases, J lost 0 bases, and 5 bases stayed unmatched. Germline V CDR1 and CDR2: MNHNS, SASEGT. This CDR3 has 16 residues. CDR3 nucleotides: TGTGCCAGCAGTGAACAGGCAGGGGGCATGAACACTGAAGCTTTCTTT. Residues: CASSEQAGGMNTEAFF.